What follows are 2 T cell receptor beta chains derived from one specimen sequenced in a study of blood T cell repertoires in COVID-19. The assay was immunoSEQ multiplex PCR, and TCRdb's table has in-frame clones only and misses some. The data hold about 200,000 clones, with 75% to 85% observed a single time. Specimen: peripheral blood. The receptor set was obtained from a woman between 35 and 50 years old with COVID-19, enrolled during active disease.

The rearrangement joins TRBV6-5 to TRBJ2-1, with TRBD2 matching over 11 bases. Germline V CDR1 and CDR2: MNHEY, SVGAGI. This CDR3 spans 15 amino acids. The V gene end was trimmed by 7 bases and the J gene end by 0 bases; junction bases not matched to a gene: 2. Written as DNA, the CDR3 is TGTGCCAGCACCACTAGCGGGGGCTCCTACAATGAGCAGTTCTTC. This gives the protein CASTTSGGSYNEQFF.

This sequence joins TRBV6-5 and TRBJ1-2; TRBD1 matches at 7 bases. V lost 6 bases, J lost 6 bases, and 13 bases stayed unmatched. This CDR3 contains 15 residues. From germline, CDR1 is MNHEY and CDR2 SVGAGI. The CDR3 DNA is TGTGCCAGCAGCGCATACAGGGGCCATCGGGATGGCTACACCTTC. Residues: CASSAYRGHRDGYTF.